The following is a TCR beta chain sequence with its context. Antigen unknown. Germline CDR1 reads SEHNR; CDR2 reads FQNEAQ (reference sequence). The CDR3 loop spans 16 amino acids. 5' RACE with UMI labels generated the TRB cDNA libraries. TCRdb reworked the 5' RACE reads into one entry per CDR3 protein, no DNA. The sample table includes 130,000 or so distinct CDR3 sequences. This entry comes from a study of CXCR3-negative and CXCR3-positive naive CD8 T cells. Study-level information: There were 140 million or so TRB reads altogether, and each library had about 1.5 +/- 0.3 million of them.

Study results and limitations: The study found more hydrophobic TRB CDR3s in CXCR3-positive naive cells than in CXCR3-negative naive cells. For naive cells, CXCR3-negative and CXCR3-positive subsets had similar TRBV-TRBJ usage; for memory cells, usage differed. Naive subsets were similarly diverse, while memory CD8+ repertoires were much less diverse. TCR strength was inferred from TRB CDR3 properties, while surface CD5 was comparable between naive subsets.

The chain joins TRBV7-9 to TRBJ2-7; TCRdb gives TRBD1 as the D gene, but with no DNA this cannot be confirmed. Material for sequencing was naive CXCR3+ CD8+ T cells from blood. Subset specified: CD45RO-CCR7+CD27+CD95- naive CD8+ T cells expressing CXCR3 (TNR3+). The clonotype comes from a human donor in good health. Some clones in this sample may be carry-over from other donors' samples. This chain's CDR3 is CASSLASPAPLYEQYF.